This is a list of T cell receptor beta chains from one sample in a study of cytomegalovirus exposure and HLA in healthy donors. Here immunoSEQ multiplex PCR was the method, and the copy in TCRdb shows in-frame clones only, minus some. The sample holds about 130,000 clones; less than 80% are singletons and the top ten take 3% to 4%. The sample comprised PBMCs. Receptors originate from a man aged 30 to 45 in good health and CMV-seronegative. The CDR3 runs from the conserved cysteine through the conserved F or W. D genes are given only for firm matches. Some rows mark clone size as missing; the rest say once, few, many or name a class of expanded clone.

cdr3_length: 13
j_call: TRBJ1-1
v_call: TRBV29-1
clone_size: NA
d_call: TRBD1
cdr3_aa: CSVKQGAAAEAFF
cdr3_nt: TGCAGCGTTAAACAGGGGGCGGCTGCTGAAGCTTTCTTT

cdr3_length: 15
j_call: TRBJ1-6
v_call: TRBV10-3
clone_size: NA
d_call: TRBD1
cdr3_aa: CAISDFTGGNSPLHF
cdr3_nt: TGTGCCATCAGTGATTTTACAGGGGGTAATTCACCCCTCCACTTT

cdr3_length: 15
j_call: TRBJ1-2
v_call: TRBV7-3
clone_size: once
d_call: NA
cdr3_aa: CASSLGAGMNYGYTF
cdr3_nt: TGTGCCAGCAGCCTGGGGGCAGGGATGAACTATGGCTACACCTTC

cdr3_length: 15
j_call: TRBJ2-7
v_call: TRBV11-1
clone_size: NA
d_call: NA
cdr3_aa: CASSLALSEIYEQYF
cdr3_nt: TGTGCCAGCAGCTTAGCTTTATCAGAAATCTACGAGCAGTACTTC

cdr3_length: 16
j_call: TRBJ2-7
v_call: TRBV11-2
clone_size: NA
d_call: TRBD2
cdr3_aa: CASSLAPGLAAYEQYF
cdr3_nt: TGTGCCAGCAGCTTGGCTCCGGGACTAGCGGCTTACGAGCAGTACTTC

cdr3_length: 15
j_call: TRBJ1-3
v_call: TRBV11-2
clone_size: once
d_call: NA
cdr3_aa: CASSLNPSSGNTIYF
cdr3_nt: TGTGCCAGCAGCCTAAACCCAAGCTCTGGAAACACCATATATTTT

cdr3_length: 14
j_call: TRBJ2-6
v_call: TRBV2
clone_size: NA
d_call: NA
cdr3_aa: CASSGTAGANVLTF
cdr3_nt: TGTGCCAGCAGTGGGACAGCTGGGGCCAACGTCCTGACTTTC

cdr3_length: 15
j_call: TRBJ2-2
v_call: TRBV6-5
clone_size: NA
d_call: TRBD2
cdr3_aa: CASSWTSGGTGELFF
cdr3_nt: TGTGCCAGCAGTTGGACTAGCGGGGGAACCGGGGAGCTGTTTTTT

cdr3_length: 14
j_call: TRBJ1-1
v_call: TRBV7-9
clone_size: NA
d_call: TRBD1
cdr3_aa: CASSVEQGYTEAFF
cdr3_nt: TGTGCCAGCAGCGTTGAACAGGGGTACACTGAAGCTTTCTTT

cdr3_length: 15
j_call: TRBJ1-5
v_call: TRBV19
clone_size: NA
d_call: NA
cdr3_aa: CASSPRQRSNQPQHF
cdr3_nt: TGTGCCAGTAGTCCCCGTCAGAGGAGCAATCAGCCCCAGCATTTT

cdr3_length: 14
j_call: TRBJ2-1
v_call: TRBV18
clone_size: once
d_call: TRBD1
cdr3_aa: CATGIGTDYNEQFF
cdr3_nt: TGTGCCACCGGCATTGGGACAGATTACAATGAGCAGTTCTTC

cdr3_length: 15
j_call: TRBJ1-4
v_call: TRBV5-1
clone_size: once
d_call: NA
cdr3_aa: CASSFAGTGGEKLFF
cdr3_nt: TGCGCCAGCAGCTTTGCCGGGACTGGGGGTGAAAAACTGTTTTTT

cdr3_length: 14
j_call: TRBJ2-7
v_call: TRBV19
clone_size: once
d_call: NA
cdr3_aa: CASSFGLFSYEQYF
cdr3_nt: TGTGCCAGTAGTTTCGGACTTTTCTCGTACGAGCAGTACTTC

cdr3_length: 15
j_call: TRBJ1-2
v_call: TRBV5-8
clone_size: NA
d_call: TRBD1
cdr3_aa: CASSFVDRGGYGYTF
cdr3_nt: TGTGCCAGCAGCTTCGTCGACAGGGGCGGCTATGGCTACACCTTC

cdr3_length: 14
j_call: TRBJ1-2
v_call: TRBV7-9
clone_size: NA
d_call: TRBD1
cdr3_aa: CSSSTDRELYGYTF
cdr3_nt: TGTTCCAGCAGCACCGACAGGGAGCTCTATGGCTACACCTTC

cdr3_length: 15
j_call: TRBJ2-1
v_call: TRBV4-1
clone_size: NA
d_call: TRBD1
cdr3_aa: CASSQEGQGMDEQFF
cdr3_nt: TGCGCCAGCAGCCAAGAGGGACAGGGGATGGATGAGCAGTTCTTC

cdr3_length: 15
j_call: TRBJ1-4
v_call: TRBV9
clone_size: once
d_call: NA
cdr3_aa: CASPFWGLLNEKLFF
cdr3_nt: TGTGCCAGCCCCTTTTGGGGGCTTCTCAATGAAAAACTGTTTTTT

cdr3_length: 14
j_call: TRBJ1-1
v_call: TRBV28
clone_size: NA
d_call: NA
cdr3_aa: CASNPGGAPTEAFF
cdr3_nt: TGTGCCAGCAACCCGGGGGGGGCGCCCACTGAAGCTTTCTTT

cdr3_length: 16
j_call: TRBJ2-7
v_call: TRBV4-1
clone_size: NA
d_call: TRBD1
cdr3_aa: CASSQVGGTGSYEQYF
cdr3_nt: TGCGCCAGCAGCCAAGTGGGAGGGACAGGGTCCTACGAGCAGTACTTC

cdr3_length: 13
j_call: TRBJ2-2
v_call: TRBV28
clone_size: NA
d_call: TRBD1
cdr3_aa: CASSDRATGELFF
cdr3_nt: TGTGCCAGCAGCGACAGGGCCACCGGGGAGCTGTTTTTT

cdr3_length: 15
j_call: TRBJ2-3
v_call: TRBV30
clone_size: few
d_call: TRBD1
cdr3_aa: CAWRPTGANTDTQYF
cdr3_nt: TGTGCCTGGAGGCCGACAGGGGCGAACACAGATACGCAGTATTTT

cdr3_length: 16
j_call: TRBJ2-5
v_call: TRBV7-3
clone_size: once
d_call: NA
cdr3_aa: CASSLLGAATQETQYF
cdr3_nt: TGTGCCAGCAGCTTACTAGGAGCAGCGACCCAAGAGACCCAGTACTTC

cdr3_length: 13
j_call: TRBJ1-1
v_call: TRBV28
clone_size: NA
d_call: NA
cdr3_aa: CASSYGGSTEAFF
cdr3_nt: TGTGCCAGCAGTTACGGTGGGAGCACTGAAGCTTTCTTT

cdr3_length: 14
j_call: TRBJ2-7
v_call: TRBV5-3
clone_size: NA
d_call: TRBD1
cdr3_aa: CARSFRQGDYEQYF
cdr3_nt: TGTGCCAGAAGCTTCAGGCAGGGGGACTACGAGCAGTACTTC

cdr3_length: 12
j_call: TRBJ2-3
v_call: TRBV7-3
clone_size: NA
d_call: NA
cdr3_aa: CASSSAGGTQYF
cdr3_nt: TGTGCCAGCAGCTCCGCGGGTGGAACGCAGTATTTT

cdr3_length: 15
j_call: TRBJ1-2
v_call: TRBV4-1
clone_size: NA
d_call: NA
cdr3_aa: CASSQDIKTDYGYTF
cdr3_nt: TGCGCCAGCAGCCAAGATATTAAAACAGACTATGGCTACACCTTC

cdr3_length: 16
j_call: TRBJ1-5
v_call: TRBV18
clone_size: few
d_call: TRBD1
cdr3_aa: CASSPQGAWSNQPQHF
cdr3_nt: TGTGCCAGCTCACCACAGGGGGCTTGGAGCAATCAGCCCCAGCATTTT

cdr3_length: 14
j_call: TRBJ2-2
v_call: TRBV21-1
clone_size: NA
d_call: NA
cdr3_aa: CASRRHTNTGELFF
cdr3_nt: TGTGCCAGCAGGAGACACACGAACACCGGGGAGCTGTTTTTT

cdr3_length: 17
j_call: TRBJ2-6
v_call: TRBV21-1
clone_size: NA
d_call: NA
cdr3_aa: CASTAGRTISGANVLTF
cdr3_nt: TGTGCCAGCACCGCGGGAAGGACGATCTCTGGGGCCAACGTCCTGACTTTC

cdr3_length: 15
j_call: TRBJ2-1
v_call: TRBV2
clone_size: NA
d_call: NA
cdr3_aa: CASQSSPNDLLEQFF
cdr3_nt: TGTGCCAGCCAGTCTAGCCCAAACGACCTCCTTGAGCAGTTCTTC

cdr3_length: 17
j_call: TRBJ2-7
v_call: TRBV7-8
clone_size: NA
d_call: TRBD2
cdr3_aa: CASSLVFSGEILNEQYF
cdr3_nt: TGTGCCAGCAGCTTAGTTTTTAGCGGGGAGATCTTAAATGAGCAGTACTTC

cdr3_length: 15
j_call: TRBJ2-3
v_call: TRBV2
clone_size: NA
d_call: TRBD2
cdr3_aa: CASHPGLAGADTQYF
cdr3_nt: TGTGCCTCCCACCCCGGGCTAGCGGGCGCAGATACGCAGTATTTT

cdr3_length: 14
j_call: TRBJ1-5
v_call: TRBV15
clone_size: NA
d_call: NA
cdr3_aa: CATSRGGLGQPQHF
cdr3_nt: TGTGCCACCAGCAGAGGGGGGCTGGGCCAGCCCCAGCATTTT

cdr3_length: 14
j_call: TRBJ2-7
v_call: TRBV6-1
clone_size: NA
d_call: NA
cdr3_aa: CASRLKREAYEQYF
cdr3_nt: TGTGCCAGCCGGCTTAAGAGGGAGGCCTACGAGCAGTACTTC

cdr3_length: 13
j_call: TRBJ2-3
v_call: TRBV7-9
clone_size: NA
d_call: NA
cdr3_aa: CASSLGGSDTQYF
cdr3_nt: TGTGCCAGCAGCTTAGGCGGGTCCGATACGCAGTATTTT

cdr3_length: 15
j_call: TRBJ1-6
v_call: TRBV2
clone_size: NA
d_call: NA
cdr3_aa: CAGAVGISYNSPLHF
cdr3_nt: TGTGCCGGAGCGGTGGGGATCTCCTATAATTCACCCCTCCACTTT

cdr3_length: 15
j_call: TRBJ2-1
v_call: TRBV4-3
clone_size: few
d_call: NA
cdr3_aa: CASSPWAGSRNEQFF
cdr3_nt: TGCGCCAGCAGCCCCTGGGCAGGGTCGCGGAATGAGCAGTTCTTC

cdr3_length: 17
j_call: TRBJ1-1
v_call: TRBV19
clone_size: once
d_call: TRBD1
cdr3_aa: CASNWDRTDGMNTEAFF
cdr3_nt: TGTGCCAGTAATTGGGACAGGACCGATGGAATGAACACTGAAGCTTTCTTT

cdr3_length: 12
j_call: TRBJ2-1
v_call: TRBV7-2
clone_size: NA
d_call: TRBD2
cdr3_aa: CASSLAGLAGFF
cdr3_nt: TGTGCCAGCAGCTTAGCGGGACTAGCGGGGTTCTTC

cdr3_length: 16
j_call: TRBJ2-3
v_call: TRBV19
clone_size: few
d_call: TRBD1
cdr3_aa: CASSIAGRGRADTQYF
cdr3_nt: TGTGCCAGTAGTATAGCGGGCAGGGGGCGTGCAGATACGCAGTATTTT

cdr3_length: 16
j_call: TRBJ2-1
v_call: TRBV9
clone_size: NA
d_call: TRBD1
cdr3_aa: CASSVSPGTGYNEQFF
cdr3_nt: TGTGCCAGCAGCGTGAGCCCGGGGACAGGGTACAATGAGCAGTTCTTC

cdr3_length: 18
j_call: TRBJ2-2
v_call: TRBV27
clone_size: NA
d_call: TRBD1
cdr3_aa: CASSLSGIGGPKTGELFF
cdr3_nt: TGTGCCAGCAGTTTATCCGGTATAGGGGGCCCGAAAACCGGGGAGCTGTTTTTT

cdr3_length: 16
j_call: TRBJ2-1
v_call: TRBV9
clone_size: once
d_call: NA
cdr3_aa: CASSDLGGISYNEQFF
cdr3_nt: TGTGCCAGCAGTGACCTCGGCGGGATCTCCTACAATGAGCAGTTCTTC

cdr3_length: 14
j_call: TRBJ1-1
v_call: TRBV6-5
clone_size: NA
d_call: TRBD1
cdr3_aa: CASRVQGGDTEAFF
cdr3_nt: TGTGCCAGCAGGGTACAGGGGGGAGATACTGAAGCTTTCTTT

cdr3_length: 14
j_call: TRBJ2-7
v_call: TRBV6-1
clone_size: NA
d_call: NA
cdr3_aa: CASSEPGSIYEQYF
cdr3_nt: TGTGCCAGCAGTGAACCAGGGTCTATCTACGAGCAGTACTTC

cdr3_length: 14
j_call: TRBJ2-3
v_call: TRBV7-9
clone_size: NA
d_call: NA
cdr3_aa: CASSSDSPADTQYF
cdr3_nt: TGTGCCAGCAGCTCAGACAGTCCCGCAGATACGCAGTATTTT

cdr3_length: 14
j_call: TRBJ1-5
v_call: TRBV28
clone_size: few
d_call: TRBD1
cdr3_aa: CASTGTGLIQPQHF
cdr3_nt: TGTGCCAGCACTGGGACAGGGCTCATTCAGCCCCAGCATTTT

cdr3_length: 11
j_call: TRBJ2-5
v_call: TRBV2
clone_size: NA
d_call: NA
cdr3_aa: CASMGRETQYF
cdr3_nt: TGTGCCAGCATGGGGCGGGAGACCCAGTACTTC

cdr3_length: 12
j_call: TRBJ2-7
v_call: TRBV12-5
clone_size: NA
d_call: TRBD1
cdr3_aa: CASGSYRGEQYF
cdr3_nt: TGTGCTAGTGGTTCTTACAGGGGCGAGCAGTACTTC

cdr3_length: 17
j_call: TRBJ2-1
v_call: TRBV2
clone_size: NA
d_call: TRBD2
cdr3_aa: CASRGSPSGRSYNEQFF
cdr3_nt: TGTGCCAGCAGGGGTTCCCCTAGCGGGAGGTCCTACAATGAGCAGTTCTTC

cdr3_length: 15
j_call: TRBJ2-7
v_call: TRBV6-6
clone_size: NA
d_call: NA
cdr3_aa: CASSSPPVSSYEQYF
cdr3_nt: TGTGCCAGCAGCTCCCCTCCGGTTTCCTCCTACGAGCAGTACTTC

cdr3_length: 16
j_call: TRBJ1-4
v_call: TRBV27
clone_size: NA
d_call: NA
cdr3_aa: CASSPREPQGSEKLFF
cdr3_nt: TGTGCCAGCAGTCCCCGGGAGCCTCAAGGGAGTGAAAAACTGTTTTTT

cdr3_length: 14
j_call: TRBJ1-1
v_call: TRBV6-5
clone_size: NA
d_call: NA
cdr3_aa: CASRGLGAYTEAFF
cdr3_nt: TGTGCCAGCAGGGGCCTGGGGGCCTACACTGAAGCTTTCTTT